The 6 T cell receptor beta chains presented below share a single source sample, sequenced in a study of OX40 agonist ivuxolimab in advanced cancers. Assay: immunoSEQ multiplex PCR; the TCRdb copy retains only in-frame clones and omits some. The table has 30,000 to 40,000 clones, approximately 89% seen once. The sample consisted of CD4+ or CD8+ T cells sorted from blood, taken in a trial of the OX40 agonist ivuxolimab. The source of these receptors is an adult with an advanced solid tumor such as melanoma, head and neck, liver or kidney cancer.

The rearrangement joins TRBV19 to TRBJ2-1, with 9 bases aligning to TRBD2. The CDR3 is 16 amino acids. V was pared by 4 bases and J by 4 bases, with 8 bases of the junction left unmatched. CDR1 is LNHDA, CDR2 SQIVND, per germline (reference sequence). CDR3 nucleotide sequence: TGTGCCAGTAGTAGATCTAGCGGGGCCCCTTACAATGAGCAGTTCTTC. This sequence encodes CASSRSSGAPYNEQFF.

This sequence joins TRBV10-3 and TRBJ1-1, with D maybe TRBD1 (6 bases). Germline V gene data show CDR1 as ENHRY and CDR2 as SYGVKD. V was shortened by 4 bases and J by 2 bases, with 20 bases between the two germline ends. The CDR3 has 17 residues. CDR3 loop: CAISGDTLRWGNTEAFF. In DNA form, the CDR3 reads TGTGCCATCAGTGGGGACACCCTGAGGTGGGGAAACACTGAAGCTTTCTTT.

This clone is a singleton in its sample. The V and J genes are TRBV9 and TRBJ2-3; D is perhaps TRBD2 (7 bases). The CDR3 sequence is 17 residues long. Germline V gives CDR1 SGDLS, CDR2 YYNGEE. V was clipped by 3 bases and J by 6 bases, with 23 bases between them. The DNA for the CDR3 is TGTGCCAGCAGCGCCGACCTAGCGGAGGGGGTTCGGGATACGCAGTATTTT. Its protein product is CASSADLAEGVRDTQYF. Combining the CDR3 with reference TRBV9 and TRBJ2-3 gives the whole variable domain DSGVTQTPKHLITATGQRVTLRCSPRSGDLSVYWYQQSLDQGLQFLIQYYNGEERAKGNILERFSAQQFPDLHSELNLSSLELGDSALYFCASSADLAEGVRDTQYFGPGTRLTVL.

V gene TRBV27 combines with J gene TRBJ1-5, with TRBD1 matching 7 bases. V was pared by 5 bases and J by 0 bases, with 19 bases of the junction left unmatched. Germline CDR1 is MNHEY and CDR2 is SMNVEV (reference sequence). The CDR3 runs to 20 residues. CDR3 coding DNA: TGTGCCAGCAGTCTTTCAAGGGGAGGGACAAAGGGGGCTAGCAATCAGCCCCAGCATTTT. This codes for CASSLSRGGTKGASNQPQHF.

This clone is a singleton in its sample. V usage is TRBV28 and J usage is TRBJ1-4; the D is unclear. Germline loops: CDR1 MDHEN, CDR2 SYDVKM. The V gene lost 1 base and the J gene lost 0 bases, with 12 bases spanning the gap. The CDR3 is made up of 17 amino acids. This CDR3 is CASSLFWVRATNEKLFF. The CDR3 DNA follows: TGTGCCAGCAGTTTATTCTGGGTGCGGGCAACTAATGAAAAACTGTTTTTT.

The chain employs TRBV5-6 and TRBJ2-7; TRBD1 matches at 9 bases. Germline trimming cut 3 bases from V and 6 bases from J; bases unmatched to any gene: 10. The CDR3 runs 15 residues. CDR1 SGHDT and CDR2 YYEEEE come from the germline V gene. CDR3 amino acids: CASSSLGTGISEQYF. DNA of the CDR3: TGTGCCAGCAGCTCCCTTGGGACAGGGATTAGCGAGCAGTACTTC. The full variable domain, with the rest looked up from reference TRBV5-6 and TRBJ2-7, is DAGVTQSPTHLIKTRGQQVTLRCSPKSGHDTVSWYQQALGQGPQFIFQYYEEEERQRGNFPDRFSGHQFPNYSSELNVNALLLGDSALYLCASSSLGTGISEQYFGPGTRLTVT.